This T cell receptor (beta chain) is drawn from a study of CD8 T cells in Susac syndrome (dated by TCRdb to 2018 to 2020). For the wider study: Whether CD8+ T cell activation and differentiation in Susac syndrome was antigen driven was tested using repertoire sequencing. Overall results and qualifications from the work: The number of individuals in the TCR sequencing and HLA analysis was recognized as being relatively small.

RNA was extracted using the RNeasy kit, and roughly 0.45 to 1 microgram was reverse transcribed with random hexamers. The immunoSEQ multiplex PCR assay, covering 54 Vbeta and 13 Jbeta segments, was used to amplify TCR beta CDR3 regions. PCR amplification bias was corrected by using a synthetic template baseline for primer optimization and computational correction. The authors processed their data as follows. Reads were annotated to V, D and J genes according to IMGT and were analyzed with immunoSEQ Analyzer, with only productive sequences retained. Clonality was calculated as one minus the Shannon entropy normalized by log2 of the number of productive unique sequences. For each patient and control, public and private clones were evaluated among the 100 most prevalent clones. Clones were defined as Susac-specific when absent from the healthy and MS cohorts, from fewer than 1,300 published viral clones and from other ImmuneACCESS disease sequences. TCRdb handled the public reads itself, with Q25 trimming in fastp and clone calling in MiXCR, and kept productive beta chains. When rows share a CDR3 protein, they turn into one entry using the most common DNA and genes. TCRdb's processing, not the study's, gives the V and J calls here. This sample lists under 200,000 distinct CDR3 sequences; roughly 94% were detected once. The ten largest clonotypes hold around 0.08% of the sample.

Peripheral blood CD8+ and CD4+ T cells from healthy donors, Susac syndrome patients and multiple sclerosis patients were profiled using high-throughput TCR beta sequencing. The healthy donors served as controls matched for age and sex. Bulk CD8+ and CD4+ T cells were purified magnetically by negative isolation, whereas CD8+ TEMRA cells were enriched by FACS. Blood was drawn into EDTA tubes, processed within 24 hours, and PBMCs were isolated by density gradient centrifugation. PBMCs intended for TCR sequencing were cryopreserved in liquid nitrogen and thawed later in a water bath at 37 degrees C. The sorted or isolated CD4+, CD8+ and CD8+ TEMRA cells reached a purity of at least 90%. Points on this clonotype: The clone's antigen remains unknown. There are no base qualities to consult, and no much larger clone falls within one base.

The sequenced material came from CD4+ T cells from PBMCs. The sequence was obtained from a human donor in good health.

The encoded CDR3 is CASSSYTGTVNTEAFF. The bases are TGTGCCAGTAGTTCCTACACTGGGACGGTGAACACTGAAGCTTTCTTT. Rearrangement joined TRBV19 to TRBJ1-1; TRBD1 could be the D gene, as 5 bases match. The germline V gene (reference sequence) gives CDR1 as LNHDA and CDR2 as SQIVND. V and J lose 5 bases and 0 bases, and a span of 16 bases separates them. The CDR3 goes from the cysteine to the phenylalanine over 16 residues. CDR3 DNA only is kept here, 48 bases in frame from base 1.